This T cell receptor (beta chain) was documented in a study of shared clonotypes between healthy human individuals. The CDR3 runs 13 residues. Germline loops: CDR1 GTSNPN, CDR2 SVGIG (reference sequence). The V and J ends lost 3 bases and 5 bases, in that order; junction bases with no gene match: 6. The naive CD8 population came from CD45RO-negative cells selected for CCR7, without terminally differentiated effector memory CD45RA+ cells. Sequencing was performed with immunoSEQ multiplex PCR; in TCRdb, only in-frame clones are kept and a portion is missing. Among some 2 million clones listed, about 95% were seen once.

What was sequenced was naive CD8+ T cells sorted from blood. The sequence was collected from a man between 18 and 35 years old in good health. This rearrangement joins TRBV30 to TRBJ2-7; TRBD2 agrees at 8 bases. The CDR3 region is CAWSPSGYHEQYF. Written as DNA, the CDR3 is TGTGCCTGGAGCCCTAGCGGGTACCACGAGCAGTACTTC. Using reference TRBV30 and TRBJ2-7 for the parts outside the CDR3, the full variable domain is SQTIHQWPATLVQPVGSPLSLECTVEGTSNPNLYWYRQAAGRGLQLLFYSVGIGQISSEVPQNLSASRPQDRQFILSSKKLLLSDSGFYLCAWSPSGYHEQYFGPGTRLTVT.